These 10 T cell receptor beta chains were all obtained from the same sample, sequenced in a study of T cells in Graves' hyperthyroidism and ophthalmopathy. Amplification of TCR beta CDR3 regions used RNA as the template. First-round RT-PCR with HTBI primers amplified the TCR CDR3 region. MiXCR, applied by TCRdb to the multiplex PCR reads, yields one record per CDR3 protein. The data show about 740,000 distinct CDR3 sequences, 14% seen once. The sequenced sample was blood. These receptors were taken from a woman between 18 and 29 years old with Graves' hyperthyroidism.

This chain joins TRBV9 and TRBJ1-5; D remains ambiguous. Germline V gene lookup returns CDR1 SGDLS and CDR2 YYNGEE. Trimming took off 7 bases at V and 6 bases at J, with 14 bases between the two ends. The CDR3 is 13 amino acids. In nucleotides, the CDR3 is TGTGCCAGCGGAAGAACCGAATTTCAGCCCCAGCATTTT. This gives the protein CASGRTEFQPQHF.

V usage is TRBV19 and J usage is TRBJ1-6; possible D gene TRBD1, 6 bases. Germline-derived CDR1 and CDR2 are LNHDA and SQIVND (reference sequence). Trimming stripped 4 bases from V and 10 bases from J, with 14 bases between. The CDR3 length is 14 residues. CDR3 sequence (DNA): TGTGCCAGTAGTACACAGGGCGGAGGGTCACCCCTCCACTTT. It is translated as CASSTQGGGSPLHF.

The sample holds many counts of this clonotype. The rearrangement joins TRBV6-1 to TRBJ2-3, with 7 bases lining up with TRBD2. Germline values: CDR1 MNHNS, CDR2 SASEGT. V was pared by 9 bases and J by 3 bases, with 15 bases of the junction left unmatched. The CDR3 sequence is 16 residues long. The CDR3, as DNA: TGTGCCAGTCGTTTAAGAGGTCTGGGGGGGACAGATACGCAGTATTTT. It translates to CASRLRGLGGTDTQYF.

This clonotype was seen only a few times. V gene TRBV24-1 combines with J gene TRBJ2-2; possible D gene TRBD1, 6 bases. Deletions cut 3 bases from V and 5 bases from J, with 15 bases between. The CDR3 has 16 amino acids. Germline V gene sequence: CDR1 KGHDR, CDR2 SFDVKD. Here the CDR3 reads CATSDPDRGSTGELFF. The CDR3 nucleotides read TGTGCCACCAGTGATCCGGACAGAGGGTCGACCGGGGAGCTGTTTTTT.

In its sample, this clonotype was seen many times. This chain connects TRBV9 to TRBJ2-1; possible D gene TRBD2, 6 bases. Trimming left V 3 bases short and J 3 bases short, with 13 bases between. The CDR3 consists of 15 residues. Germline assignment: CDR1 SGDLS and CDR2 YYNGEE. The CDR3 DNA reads TGTGCCAGCAGCGCCTCCGGGACTCGCTACAATGAGCAGTTCTTC. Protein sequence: CASSASGTRYNEQFF.

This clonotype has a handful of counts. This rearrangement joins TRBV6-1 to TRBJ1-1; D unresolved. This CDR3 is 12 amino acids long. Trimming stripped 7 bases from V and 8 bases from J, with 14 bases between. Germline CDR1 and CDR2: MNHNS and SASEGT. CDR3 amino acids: CASTVWEEEAFF. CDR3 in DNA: TGTGCCAGCACCGTCTGGGAGGAAGAAGCTTTCTTT.

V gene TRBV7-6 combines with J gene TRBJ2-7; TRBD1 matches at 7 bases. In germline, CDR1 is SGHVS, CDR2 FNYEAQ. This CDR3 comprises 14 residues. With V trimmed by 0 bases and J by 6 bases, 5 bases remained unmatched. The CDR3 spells CASSLAGQQSEQYF. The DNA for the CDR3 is TGTGCCAGCAGCTTAGCGGGACAGCAAAGCGAGCAGTACTTC.

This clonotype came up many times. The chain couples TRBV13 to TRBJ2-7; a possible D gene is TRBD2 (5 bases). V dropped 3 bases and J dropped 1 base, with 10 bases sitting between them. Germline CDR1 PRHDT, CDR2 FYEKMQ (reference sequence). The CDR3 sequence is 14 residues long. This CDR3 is CASSFNSASYEQYF. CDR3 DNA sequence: TGTGCCAGCAGCTTCAATAGCGCGTCCTACGAGCAGTACTTC.

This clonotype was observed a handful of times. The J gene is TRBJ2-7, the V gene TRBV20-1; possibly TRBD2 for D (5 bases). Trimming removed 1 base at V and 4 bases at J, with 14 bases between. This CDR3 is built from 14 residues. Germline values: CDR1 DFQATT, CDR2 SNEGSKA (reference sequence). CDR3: CSARAGYGWYEQYF. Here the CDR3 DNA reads TGCAGTGCTAGAGCGGGATACGGGTGGTACGAGCAGTACTTC.

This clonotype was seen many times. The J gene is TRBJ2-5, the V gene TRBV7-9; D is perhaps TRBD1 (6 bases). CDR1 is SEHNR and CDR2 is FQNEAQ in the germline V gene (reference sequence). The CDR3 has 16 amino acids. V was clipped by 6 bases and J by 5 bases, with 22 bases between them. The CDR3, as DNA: TGTGCCAGCAGTACGCCCCTCCAGCAGGGGTGGGAGACCCAGTACTTC. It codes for CASSTPLQQGWETQYF.